This T cell receptor beta chain came from a study of Graves' ophthalmopathy and Graves' hyperthyroidism. Across the study: Before any treatment, peripheral blood was taken at the initial diagnosis.

With respect to this clonotype: A much larger clone lies a single base off, so this may be a read error.

A duration under 3 months, NOSPECS ≥4, CAS ≥3 and moderate-to-severe activity characterized the donors with ophthalmopathy. Germline V gives CDR1 SGHRS, CDR2 YFSETQ. Trimming pared 4 bases from V and 8 bases from J, leaving 13 bases between. This CDR3 has 14 amino acids. Beta-chain TCR CDR3 regions were amplified from RNA transcripts. An initial RT-PCR round employing HTBI primers preceded a second-round multiplex PCR. TCRdb redid the calling of the multiplex PCR reads with MiXCR, one entry per CDR3 protein. Among 300,000 to 350,000 distinct CDR3 sequences listed, 17% were seen once. The TCR comes from an adult man with Graves' ophthalmopathy. The specimen was peripheral blood. V is TRBV5-1 and J is TRBJ1-6; D possibly corresponds to TRBD1 (6 bases). CDR3 protein: CASSLGHPDSPLHF. The CDR3 DNA follows: TGCGCCAGCAGCCTGGGACATCCTGATTCACCCCTCCACTTT.